Below are 3 T cell receptor beta chains sequenced from a single sample in a study of control samples from healthy donors and cancer patients. Using immunoSEQ multiplex PCR, the repertoire was profiled, and TCRdb retains in-frame clones only, with some absent. The data show some 140,000 clones, less than 90% seen once. The source material was blood. The receptors stem from a young woman in good health.

The rearrangement joins TRBV9 to TRBJ1-3, with D possibly being TRBD1 (6 bases). The germline V and J ends were trimmed by 3 bases and 2 bases, with 12 bases remaining between them. The germline gives CDR1 SGDLS, CDR2 YYNGEE. The CDR3 loop spans 15 amino acids. The CDR3 region has the DNA TGTGCCAGCAGCGCCGGACAGCTCCCTGGAAACACCATATATTTT. As protein: CASSAGQLPGNTIYF.

The genes are TRBV24-1 and TRBJ2-1; 9 bases are a match to TRBD2. Trimming cost V 7 bases and J 9 bases; bases outside gene matches: 6. The V gene's germline CDR1 is KGHDR and CDR2 SFDVKD. The CDR3 sequence is 13 residues long. The CDR3 loop reads CATSAVLAGEQFF. The CDR3 DNA is TGTGCCACCAGCGCCGTACTAGCGGGTGAGCAGTTCTTC.

As concerns this clone: A read error may account for a junction end that differs from germline. The chain links TRBV19 to TRBJ2-7; 11 nucleotides align to TRBD2. The CDR3 runs 19 residues. The germline V gene has CDR1 LNHDA and CDR2 SQIVND (reference sequence). The CDR3 bases are TGCTCCACGACTAGCGGGACGGATCAATCGTTTTTCCGCCCCTACGAGCAGTACTTC. As protein: CSTTSGTDQSFFRPYEQYF.